This entry lists 10 T cell receptor beta chains sequenced from one sample in a study of T cells expressing NK-cell markers (dated by TCRdb to about 2020). Library construction relied on 5' RACE. The data were produced on an Illumina HiSeq 2000. TCRdb reprocessed the reads into one record per CDR3 protein sequence, lacking DNA. The table of this sample itemizes tens of thousands of distinct CDR3 sequences. 50% to 60% of the sample lies in the top ten. Material for sequencing was blood T cells: a sorted CD56 or NKG2C T cell subset, CD4+ or CD8+ T cells, or bulk PBMC T cells (not recorded which). The receptors stem from a man aged 18 to 69 in good health.

The J gene is TRBJ2-2, the V gene TRBV20-1; TCRdb outputs TRBD1, but without DNA this stays unchecked. Germline V CDR1 and CDR2: DFQATT, SNEGSKA (reference sequence). The CDR3 has 12 residues. CDR3 region: CSASAGAGELFF.

This chain joins TRBV7-2 and TRBJ2-3; TCRdb designates TRBD1, a call that cannot be tested without DNA. This CDR3 has 15 residues. Per the germline V gene, CDR1 is SGHTA and CDR2 is FQGNSA. The CDR3 spells CASTPWGGITDTQYF.

J is TRBJ2-4 and V is TRBV6-2 or TRBV6-3; TCRdb reports TRBD1, a call that lacks DNA to check it against. Per the germline V gene, CDR1 is MNHEY and CDR2 is SVGEGT. The length of the CDR3 is 15 residues. The CDR3 protein is CASSVWDRGLDIQYF.

The chain uses TRBV20-1 and TRBJ2-1. The germline V gene encodes CDR1 DFQATT and CDR2 SNEGSKA (reference sequence). The CDR3 totals 12 residues. CDR3 amino acids: CSVRDSYNEQFF.

The chain is built from TRBV29-1 and TRBJ2-1. The CDR3 covers 12 residues. CDR1 SQVTM and CDR2 ANQGSEA come from the germline V gene. The CDR3 spells CSARQAYNEQFF.

This sequence joins TRBV20-1 and TRBJ2-7. The germline V gene has CDR1 DFQATT and CDR2 SNEGSKA (reference sequence). CDR3 length: 12 amino acids. CDR3 in amino acids: CSAQGASYEQYF.

V gene TRBV19 combines with J gene TRBJ1-6. The CDR3 has 15 residues. The V gene's germline CDR1 is LNHDA and CDR2 SQIVND (reference sequence). This CDR3 reads CASNERPTNNSPLHF.

The chain uses TRBV7-6 and TRBJ2-2; TCRdb lists TRBD1, though no DNA is available to test this call. This CDR3 has 13 residues. Germline V gene lookup returns CDR1 SGHVS and CDR2 FNYEAQ. CDR3 in amino acids: CASSWGNTGELFF.

The rearrangement links TRBV11-2 to TRBJ1-1. This CDR3 region has 12 residues. CDR1 is SGHAT and CDR2 is FQNNGV in the germline V gene. The CDR3 reads CASSFGVSEAFF. The variable domain in full, completed from reference TRBV11-2 and TRBJ1-1, reads EAGVAQSPRYKIIEKRQSVAFWCNPISGHATLYWYQQILGQGPKLLIQFQNNGVVDDSQLPKDRFSAERLKGVDSTLKIQPAKLEDSAVYLCASSFGVSEAFFGQGTRLTVV.

This rearrangement joins TRBV7-6 to TRBJ2-5; with no DNA, the TCRdb D assignment of TRBD1 cannot be verified. The CDR3 spans 13 residues. Per the germline V gene, CDR1 is SGHVS and CDR2 is FNYEAQ. CDR3: CASSLAGTVTQYF.